A single sample gave rise to the 23 T cell receptor beta chains below, sequenced in a study of cytomegalovirus exposure and HLA in healthy donors listed by TCRdb under 2017. Library method: the immunoSEQ multiplex PCR assay. For the multiplex PCR, a mixture combining 60 forward primers for TCR Vbeta segments and 13 reverse primers for TCR Jbeta segments was used. TCRdb obtained this table from immuneACCESS and retained in-frame rearrangements with V and J assigned. These tables miss some clones; where compared with another copy, unresolved V genes account for less than half of the shortfall, and the remainder is unexplained. The table for this sample lists 200,000 or so clones; approximately 84% of them were counted only once. The top ten hold 0.25% to 0.3% of the sample. The sequenced sample was PBMCs. Every receptor here comes from a boy aged 10-17 years in good health and CMV-seronegative.

This clone was found a few times. This chain joins TRBV4-1 and TRBJ2-7; 12 positions agree with TRBD2. V lost 5 bases and J lost 2; bases outside the gene matches: 16. This CDR3 is 19 amino acids long. Germline V gene sequence: CDR1 MGHRA, CDR2 YSYEKL. CDR3 sequence reads: CASSMLIGDLAGGTYEQYF. The CDR3, as DNA: TGCGCCAGCAGCATGCTCATAGGGGATCTAGCGGGGGGGACCTACGAGCAGTACTTC.

This rearrangement joins TRBV2 to TRBJ2-7, with 7 bases fitting TRBD2. The CDR3 extends over 12 amino acids. Germline trimming cut 6 bases from V and 1 base from J; bases unmatched to any gene: 0. From germline, CDR1 is SNHLY and CDR2 FYNNEI. This CDR3 is CASSGGSYEQYF. In DNA, the CDR3 is TGTGCCAGCAGCGGGGGGTCCTACGAGCAGTACTTC.

This clone was detected once. The rearrangement uses TRBV27 and TRBJ1-1, with D perhaps TRBD1 (5 bases). V dropped 2 bases and J dropped 6 bases, with 16 bases sitting between them. The CDR3 runs 15 residues. The V gene's germline CDR1 is MNHEY and CDR2 SMNVEV (reference sequence). This CDR3 reads CASSLPGRALAEAFF. CDR3 coding DNA: TGTGCCAGCAGTTTACCTGGCAGGGCCTTAGCTGAAGCTTTCTTT.

CDR3 sequence (DNA): TGTGCCAGCAGTTCTAAACCTCGGGACACTGGGGCCAACGTCCTGACTTTC. This codes for CASSSKPRDTGANVLTF. The J gene is TRBJ2-6, the V gene TRBV6-4, with D perhaps TRBD1 (6 bases). There are 17 residues in the CDR3. V lost 5 bases and J lost 2, with 16 bases in between. Germline V gene lookup returns CDR1 MRHNA and CDR2 SNTAGT.

The V call is TRBV9, the J call TRBJ1-2; D unclear. The CDR3 loop spans 15 amino acids. V dropped 4 bases and J dropped 3 bases, with 16 bases sitting between them. Per germline, CDR1 SGDLS and CDR2 YYNGEE. The chain's CDR3 is CASSSIPLNHYGYTF. In nucleotides, the CDR3 is TGTGCCAGCAGCTCTATTCCTTTAAACCACTATGGCTACACCTTC.

The CDR3 protein is CASSRGWDEQYF. The CDR3 region has the DNA TGTGCCAGCAGTAGAGGATGGGACGAGCAGTACTTC. The J gene is TRBJ2-7, the V gene TRBV7-2; unclear D gene. Germline-derived CDR1 and CDR2 are SGHTA and FQGNSA. V gave up 6 bases and J gave up 5 bases, with 11 bases separating them. This CDR3 is built from 12 residues.

The DNA of the CDR3 is TGTGCCAGCAGCTTAGTCTACTACAATGAGCAGTTCTTC. Protein: CASSLVYYNEQFF. The gene calls are TRBV11-2 and TRBJ2-1; D is unresolved. CDR1 SGHAT and CDR2 FQNNGV come from the germline V gene. The CDR3 sequence is 13 residues long. Trimming left V 1 base short and J 3 bases short, with 4 bases between. Variable domain in full (rest from reference TRBV11-2 and TRBJ2-1): EAGVAQSPRYKIIEKRQSVAFWCNPISGHATLYWYQQILGQGPKLLIQFQNNGVVDDSQLPKDRFSAERLKGVDSTLKIQPAKLEDSAVYLCASSLVYYNEQFFGPGTRLTVL.

The chain links TRBV21-1 to TRBJ2-1; TRBD2 reflects the table's D call only, with no check against the DNA. TRBV21-1 is termed a pseudogene. The CDR3 runs 14 residues. CDR3 in amino acids: CASSKSGGRREQFF. CDR3 DNA: TGTGCCAGCAGCAAATCGGGGGGGCGTCGTGAGCAGTTCTTC.

This rearrangement joins TRBV11-3 to TRBJ1-1; possibly TRBD1 for D (5 bases). V gave up 1 base and J gave up 9 bases, with 12 bases separating them. Germline V gives CDR1 SGHNT, CDR2 YENEEA. This CDR3 is 13 amino acids long. The DNA of the CDR3 is TGTGCCAGCAGCTTAGGTGAAGGGGCTCAAGCTTTCTTT. It translates to CASSLGEGAQAFF. Combining the CDR3 with reference TRBV11-3 and TRBJ1-1 gives the whole variable domain EAGVVQSPRYKIIEKKQPVAFWCNPISGHNTLYWYLQNLGQGPELLIRYENEEAVDDSQLPKDRFSAERLKGVDSTLKIQPAELGDSAVYLCASSLGEGAQAFFGQGTRLTVV.

The V and J genes are TRBV4-2 and TRBJ1-2, with D perhaps matching TRBD1 (5 bases). Trimming stripped 8 bases from V and 4 bases from J, with 17 bases between. CDR3 length: 14 residues. The germline gives CDR1 LGHNA, CDR2 YNFKEQ. The CDR3, as DNA: TGTGCCAGCGGAAATCAGGGTAGGGCCTATGGCTACACCTTC. Protein product: CASGNQGRAYGYTF.

This clone was recorded a few times. The chain uses TRBV7-9 and TRBJ2-7; D is perhaps TRBD1 (5 bases). This CDR3 has 14 amino acids. Germline V gives CDR1 SEHNR, CDR2 FQNEAQ (reference sequence). V was clipped by 5 bases and J by 5 bases, with 16 bases between them. In DNA form, the CDR3 reads TGTGCCAGCAGCCGAACCCAGGGATTCGACGAGCAGTACTTC. Its translation: CASSRTQGFDEQYF.

This rearrangement joins TRBV6-1 to TRBJ1-2; D possibly corresponds to TRBD1 (5 bases). V lost 4 bases and J 3 bases, leaving 21 bases between the germline ends. In germline, CDR1 is MNHNS, CDR2 SASEGT. The CDR3 spans 17 residues. Here the CDR3 reads CASSAHLGLLPDYGYTF. DNA of the CDR3: TGTGCCAGCAGTGCACACTTGGGACTCTTGCCCGACTATGGCTACACCTTC.

The chain employs TRBV7-9 and TRBJ2-7; the match to TRBD2 covers 8 bases. The germline V gene encodes CDR1 SEHNR and CDR2 FQNEAQ (reference sequence). CDR3 length: 15 residues. With V trimmed by 5 bases and J by 0 bases, 6 bases remained unmatched. The DNA of the CDR3 is TGTGCCAGCAGCGTCAGCGGGGGCCTCTCCTACGAGCAGTACTTC. Translation: CASSVSGGLSYEQYF.

Regarding this clone: At one end, the junction sequence differs from germline, possibly due to a read error. This sequence joins TRBV29-1 and TRBJ2-3, with 11 bases matching TRBD1. The CDR3 covers 16 residues. Germline CDR1 is SQVTM and CDR2 is ANQGSEA. CDR3 region: CSAWGMGQGDSDPQYF. In DNA, the CDR3 is TGCAGCGCCTGGGGGATGGGACAGGGGGATTCAGATCCGCAGTATTTT.

This clone was observed a handful of times. V gene TRBV7-9 combines with J gene TRBJ1-3, with D possibly matching TRBD1 (6 bases). V was shortened by 5 bases and J by 1 base, with 18 bases between the two germline ends. CDR3 length equals 17 residues. Germline values: CDR1 SEHNR, CDR2 FQNEAQ (reference sequence). CDR3 in amino acids: CASSIRDTQISGNTIYF. The CDR3 DNA reads as TGTGCCAGCAGCATCCGGGACACCCAGATATCTGGAAACACCATATATTTT.

The gene calls are TRBV27 and TRBJ2-7, with a weak D call TRBD1 (6 bases). V was cut by 5 bases and J by 2 bases, with 19 bases left in between. The CDR3 has 16 amino acids. Looked up from germline, CDR1 is MNHEY and CDR2 is SMNVEV (reference sequence). CDR3 residues: CASSKRPGTHTYEQYF. The DNA of the CDR3 is TGTGCCAGCAGTAAGAGGCCGGGGACACACACCTACGAGCAGTACTTC.

This clone was detected only a few times. This chain links TRBV18 with TRBJ1-2; tentatively, D is TRBD1 (6 bases). V lost 5 bases, J lost 4 bases, and 20 bases lay in between. The CDR3 is 16 residues long. Germline CDR1 KGHSH, CDR2 LQKENI. Written as DNA, the CDR3 is TGTGCCAGCTCAGCCGGGGACCGACAGGCCTCCTATGGCTACACCTTC. It codes for CASSAGDRQASYGYTF.

The CDR3 spells CASSLLASEQYF. DNA for the CDR3: TGTGCCAGCAGCTTGCTAGCAAGCGAGCAGTACTTC. The genes are TRBV5-4 and TRBJ2-7, with a tentative D call TRBD2 (5 bases). The CDR3 loop spans 12 amino acids. The V and J ends lost 1 base and 6 bases respectively, with 8 bases between them. Germline V gene lookup returns CDR1 SGHNT and CDR2 YYREEE (reference sequence).

The chain is built from TRBV2 and TRBJ1-4; TRBD1 agrees at 8 bases. This CDR3 region has 15 residues. V shed 5 bases, J shed 0 bases, and the junction held 2 bases outside the gene matches. CDR1 and CDR2 (germline): SNHLY, FYNNEI. CDR3 sequence (DNA): TGTGCCAGCAGTTCGGACAGGGCAACTAATGAAAAACTGTTTTTT. Its translation is CASSSDRATNEKLFF.

J is TRBJ1-5 and V is TRBV28, with TRBD1 matching over 9 bases. This CDR3 is 15 amino acids long. Germline V CDR1 and CDR2: MDHEN, SYDVKM. The ends lost 6 bases at V and 4 bases at J; junction bases unmatched: 7. The CDR3, as DNA: TGTGCCAGCAGGCCCGGGACAGGGTCTAATCAGCCCCAGCATTTT. This gives the protein CASRPGTGSNQPQHF.

The chain recombines TRBV12-5 with TRBJ1-1; 10 positions agree with TRBD1. From germline, CDR1 is LGHNT and CDR2 FRNRAP. The V gene end was trimmed by 0 bases and the J gene end by 3 bases; junction bases not matched to a gene: 7. The length of the CDR3 is 17 residues. CDR3 in DNA: TGTGCTAGTGGTTTGGTACTAGGGACAGGGGCCTACACTGAAGCTTTCTTT. Translating gives CASGLVLGTGAYTEAFF.

This chain joins TRBV7-9 and TRBJ2-1, with TRBD2 matching 14 bases. J lost 5 bases, V lost 5 bases, and 8 bases had no gene match. The germline gives CDR1 SEHNR, CDR2 FQNEAQ (reference sequence). CDR3 size: 17 residues. CDR3 DNA: TGTGCCAGCAGCCTCGGGACTAGCGGGAGACTACACAATGAGCAGTTCTTC. It specifies CASSLGTSGRLHNEQFF.

V usage is TRBV19 and J usage is TRBJ1-3, with 8 nucleotides matching TRBD1. Germline-derived CDR1 and CDR2 are LNHDA and SQIVND (reference sequence). V dropped 6 bases and J dropped 5; count of bases not matched to a gene: 6. The CDR3 extends over 14 amino acids. For the CDR3, the DNA is TGTGCCAGTAGCGCCCGGACAGGGCGAAACACCATATATTTT. Its translation: CASSARTGRNTIYF.